This T cell receptor beta chain was sequenced for a study of blood T cell repertoires in COVID-19 (TCRdb year 2020). About the full investigation: Collaborator samples came from the United States, Italy and Spain and covered acute and convalescent phases of COVID-19. A freely available public database, intended as a resource for researchers studying the immune response to SARS-CoV-2, is where the repertoires were released. Deeply sampled blood TCRbeta repertoires from subjects exposed to, actively infected with, or recovered from COVID-19 were included in the dataset. HLA class I and class II types, where available, came from metadata supplied by the sample provider rather than from assay-based typing. Nearly every sample came with metadata listing a de-identified subject ID, COVID-19 status, age in years and sex. The samples were drawn from two sources: the first 160 participants of the ongoing ImmuneRACE study, and approximately 1,300 subjects contributed by 6 global collaborators. The prospective study material was composed of cDNA or gDNA derived from T cells, B-cell-depleted T cells, or PBMCs. General conclusions and limits of the study: How much clinical and demographic metadata was included differed by source and by participant, and the metadata was provided uncurated.

The immunoSEQ Assay, a bias-controlled multiplex PCR, was used to amplify TCRbeta CDR3 regions from genomic DNA. The study's processing was this. The number of nucleated cells in each sample was estimated from the amplification of reference gene primers within the assay. To quantify the absolute abundance of each unique TCRbeta CDR3 rearrangement, sequence reads were collapsed and filtered. Productive Simpson clonality was computed per sample as the square root of Simpson's diversity index over productive rearrangements. TCRdb's version of the immuneACCESS table is confined to in-frame rearrangements and falls short of the full clone set. An unresolved V gene accounts for under half of the shortfall where checked; the remainder is of unknown origin. V and J calls and clone size are copied from that table; D and trimming were computed from the DNA. The sample table lists 250,000 to 300,000 clones, around 80% of them with a count of one. The ten largest account for around 3.9% of the sample.

This clone showed up just once. Its target antigen remains unknown. It has no much larger one-base neighbor in the sample; base qualities were not kept. In the prospective study, participants were about 18 to 100 years old, resided in about two dozen geographic areas of the United States, and were enrolled through a virtual design. Cohort assignment in the prospective study relied on participant-reported clinical history from a screening survey and a study questionnaire. In the prospective study, mobile phlebotomists collected whole blood, serum and a nasopharyngeal or oropharyngeal swab from each participant. Additional blood draws and questionnaires over an approximately 2-month period could optionally be provided by prospective study participants. Prospective study blood samples were shipped either frozen or at room temperature before DNA extraction. CDR1 and CDR2 are drawn from the germline V gene: SGHNT, YENEEA. The CDR3 runs 16 amino acids, cysteine and phenylalanine included. Only CDR3 DNA is held: 48 bases, read in frame from base 1. At the junction V is shortened by 3 bases and J by 2 bases; bases outside the gene matches: 4.

The sequencing input was PBMCs or T cells enriched from blood (not recorded which). This chain joins TRBV11-3 to TRBJ2-2, with TRBD2 identical over 9 junction bases. This TCR was recovered from a man aged 25 to 40 with acute COVID-19. The nucleotide sequence is TGTGCCAGCAGCTTGGTCCTAGCGGGAAACACCGGGGAGCTGTTTTTT. This is translated as CASSLVLAGNTGELFF. This CDR3, with the reference TRBV11-3 and TRBJ2-2 proteins standing in past its ends, gives the full variable domain EAGVVQSPRYKIIEKKQPVAFWCNPISGHNTLYWYLQNLGQGPELLIRYENEEAVDDSQLPKDRFSAERLKGVDSTLKIQPAELGDSAVYLCASSLVLAGNTGELFFGEGSRLTVL.